This T cell receptor (beta chain) is drawn from a study of cytomegalovirus exposure and HLA in healthy donors. Produced via immunoSEQ multiplex PCR; TCRdb's table is partial and in-frame only. Here the sample spans around 300,000 clones, roughly 90% being singletons. The roughly 120-subject validation cohort, separate from the approximately 670-subject first cohort, included the donors. With V trimmed by 0 bases and J by 6 bases, 19 bases remained unmatched. CDR1 is MDHEN and CDR2 is SYDVKM in the germline V gene. The CDR3 consists of 21 residues. In regard to this clone: Its antigen remains unknown.

Study observations and caveats: In vitro experiments confirmed that three CMV-associated chains were specific for CMV antigens. As was reported, the classifier diagnosed cytomegalovirus status with high specificity and sensitivity. The study designated about 180 TCR beta chains cytomegalovirus-associated.

J is TRBJ2-7 and V is TRBV28, with 14 bases aligning to TRBD2. The sequence was collected from a woman aged 25-40 years in good health and CMV-seropositive. The source material was PBMCs. CDR3 loop: CASSLCPEFSLTSGRGCEQYF. DNA for the CDR3: TGTGCCAGCAGTTTATGCCCCGAGTTTAGTTTGACTAGCGGGAGGGGATGCGAGCAGTACTTC.